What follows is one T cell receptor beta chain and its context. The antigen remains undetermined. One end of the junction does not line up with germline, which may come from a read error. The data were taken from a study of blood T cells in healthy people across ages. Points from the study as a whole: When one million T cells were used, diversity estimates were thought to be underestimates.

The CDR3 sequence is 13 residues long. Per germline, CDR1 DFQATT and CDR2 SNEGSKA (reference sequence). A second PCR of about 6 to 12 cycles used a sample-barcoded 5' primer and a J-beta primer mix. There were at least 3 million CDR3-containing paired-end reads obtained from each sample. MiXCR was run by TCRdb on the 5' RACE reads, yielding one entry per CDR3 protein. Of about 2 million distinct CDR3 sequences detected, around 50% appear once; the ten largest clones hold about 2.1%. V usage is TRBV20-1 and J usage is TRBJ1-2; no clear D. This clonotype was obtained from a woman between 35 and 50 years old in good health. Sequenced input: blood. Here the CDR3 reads CSTRDAQNYGYTF. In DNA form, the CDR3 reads TGCAGTACTAGAGATGCGCAAAACTATGGCTACACCTTC.